A selection of T cell receptor beta chains follows, all from one sample in a study of T cells in Graves' hyperthyroidism and ophthalmopathy. One entry per CDR3 protein, called by TCRdb with MiXCR from the multiplex PCR reads. The table records over 450,000 distinct CDR3 sequences, about an eighth of them present only once. What was sequenced was blood. These receptors were obtained from a woman between 18 and 30 years old with Graves' hyperthyroidism. Both conserved end residues are part of each CDR3. Each record gives: CDR3 protein, CDR3 DNA, J gene, clone size, V gene, D gene. The D gene is left open where the match is weak. The size field is filled for only some rows; it gives once, few, many or a size class.

CDR3 protein: CSAQTSGSETQYF
CDR3 DNA: TGCAGTGCTCAGACTAGCGGGAGTGAGACCCAGTACTTC
J gene: TRBJ2-5
clone size: many
V gene: TRBV20-1
D gene: TRBD2

CDR3 protein: CATRATHSGNTIYF
CDR3 DNA: TGTGCCACCCGCGCGACACACTCTGGAAACACCATATATTTT
J gene: TRBJ1-3
clone size: many
V gene: TRBV12-3/TRBV12-4
D gene: .

CDR3 protein: CASSQDGNRGQGFTEAFF
CDR3 DNA: TGTGCCAGCAGCCAAGATGGGAACAGGGGGCAGGGGTTCACTGAAGCTTTCTTT
J gene: TRBJ1-1
clone size: .
V gene: TRBV3-1
D gene: TRBD1

CDR3 protein: CASSSPSGGTDTQYF
CDR3 DNA: TGTGCCAGCAGTTCCCCTAGCGGTGGCACAGATACGCAGTATTTT
J gene: TRBJ2-3
clone size: many
V gene: TRBV6-1
D gene: TRBD2

CDR3 protein: CASRPPGRASYEQYF
CDR3 DNA: TGTGCCAGCAGGCCCCCCGGCAGGGCCTCCTACGAGCAGTACTTC
J gene: TRBJ2-7
clone size: many
V gene: TRBV2
D gene: .

CDR3 protein: CASSEIGAYNEQFF
CDR3 DNA: TGTGCCAGCAGTGAAATAGGCGCCTACAATGAGCAGTTCTTC
J gene: TRBJ2-1
clone size: .
V gene: TRBV2
D gene: .

CDR3 protein: CASSFQQGADTQYF
CDR3 DNA: TGTGCCAGCAGCTTCCAGCAGGGGGCAGATACGCAGTATTTT
J gene: TRBJ2-3
clone size: many
V gene: TRBV7-9
D gene: TRBD1

CDR3 protein: CSAKEERERRETQYF
CDR3 DNA: TGCAGTGCTAAGGAGGAGCGGGAGAGGAGAGAGACCCAGTACTTC
J gene: TRBJ2-5
clone size: few
V gene: TRBV20-1
D gene: TRBD2

CDR3 protein: CASLRTGGTTDTQYF
CDR3 DNA: TGTGCCAGCTTGAGGACTGGCGGAACCACAGATACGCAGTATTTT
J gene: TRBJ2-3
clone size: many
V gene: TRBV2
D gene: .

CDR3 protein: CASSTRGIPNYEQYF
CDR3 DNA: TGTGCCAGTAGTACCCGAGGGATACCGAACTACGAGCAGTACTTC
J gene: TRBJ2-7
clone size: .
V gene: TRBV19
D gene: .

CDR3 protein: CASSPFGLGSATQYF
CDR3 DNA: TGTGCCAGCAGCCCCTTCGGACTAGGATCAGCGACCCAGTACTTC
J gene: TRBJ2-5
clone size: many
V gene: TRBV7-2
D gene: TRBD2

CDR3 protein: CASRGQGAGEQYF
CDR3 DNA: TGTGCCAGCAGGGGACAGGGGGCTGGAGAGCAGTACTTC
J gene: TRBJ2-7
clone size: once
V gene: TRBV2
D gene: TRBD1

CDR3 protein: CASSTRQGPLEQYF
CDR3 DNA: TGTGCCAGTAGTACCCGACAGGGGCCACTCGAGCAGTACTTC
J gene: TRBJ2-7
clone size: many
V gene: TRBV19
D gene: TRBD1

CDR3 protein: CAISDPPGQNTEAFF
CDR3 DNA: TGTGCCATCAGTGATCCCCCGGGGCAGAACACTGAAGCTTTCTTT
J gene: TRBJ1-1
clone size: many
V gene: TRBV10-3
D gene: .

CDR3 protein: CAWSASPGAGELFF
CDR3 DNA: TGTGCCTGGAGTGCCTCGCCGGGGGCCGGGGAGCTGTTTTTT
J gene: TRBJ2-2
clone size: many
V gene: TRBV30
D gene: .

CDR3 protein: CASSRQGSPSEAFF
CDR3 DNA: TGTGCCAGCAGCCGACAGGGAAGTCCTTCTGAAGCTTTCTTT
J gene: TRBJ1-1
clone size: .
V gene: TRBV3-1
D gene: TRBD1

CDR3 protein: CASSRRDSETQYF
CDR3 DNA: TGCGCCAGCAGCCGGCGGGACTCGGAGACCCAGTACTTC
J gene: TRBJ2-5
clone size: .
V gene: TRBV5-1
D gene: .

CDR3 protein: CASSYPDRGYGYTF
CDR3 DNA: TGTGCCAGCAGTTACCCCGACAGGGGATATGGCTACACCTTC
J gene: TRBJ1-2
clone size: many
V gene: TRBV6-6
D gene: TRBD1

CDR3 protein: CASSVLMNTEAFF
CDR3 DNA: TGTGCCAGCAGCGTACTCATGAACACTGAAGCTTTCTTT
J gene: TRBJ1-1
clone size: few
V gene: TRBV9
D gene: .

CDR3 protein: CASSLLEDYGYTF
CDR3 DNA: TGTGCCAGCAGTTTGCTAGAGGACTATGGCTACACCTTC
J gene: TRBJ1-2
clone size: many
V gene: TRBV12-3/TRBV12-4
D gene: .

CDR3 protein: CASSVQGYEQYF
CDR3 DNA: TGTGCCAGCAGCGTACAGGGATACGAGCAGTACTTC
J gene: TRBJ2-7
clone size: few
V gene: TRBV7-9
D gene: .

CDR3 protein: CASSVQQETQYF
CDR3 DNA: TGTGCCAGCTCGGTGCAGCAAGAGACCCAGTACTTC
J gene: TRBJ2-5
clone size: many
V gene: TRBV18
D gene: .

CDR3 protein: CAGSNSGNQPQHF
CDR3 DNA: TGTGCCGGCAGTAACAGCGGCAATCAGCCCCAGCATTTT
J gene: TRBJ1-5
clone size: .
V gene: TRBV6-1
D gene: .

CDR3 protein: CASGIGASYEQYF
CDR3 DNA: TGTGCCAGCGGGATTGGGGCATCCTACGAGCAGTACTTC
J gene: TRBJ2-7
clone size: many
V gene: TRBV2
D gene: .

CDR3 protein: CASSPPGGYSNQPQHF
CDR3 DNA: TGTGCCAGCTCACCACCTGGGGGTTATAGCAATCAGCCCCAGCATTTT
J gene: TRBJ1-5
clone size: few
V gene: TRBV18
D gene: .

CDR3 protein: CASSVSAGQAGSPLHF
CDR3 DNA: TGTGCCAGCAGCGTAAGCGCGGGACAGGCGGGTTCACCCCTCCACTTT
J gene: TRBJ1-6
clone size: many
V gene: TRBV9
D gene: TRBD1

CDR3 protein: CASSQGIGEETEQYF
CDR3 DNA: TGTGCCAGCAGCCAAGGTATCGGGGAAGAGACCGAGCAGTACTTC
J gene: TRBJ2-7
clone size: many
V gene: TRBV3-1
D gene: .

CDR3 protein: CSARVGRGEKLFF
CDR3 DNA: TGCAGTGCTAGAGTGGGGAGGGGTGAAAAACTGTTTTTT
J gene: TRBJ1-4
clone size: few
V gene: TRBV20-1
D gene: .

CDR3 protein: CASSYRRGGEKLFF
CDR3 DNA: TGTGCCAGCAGTTATAGACGAGGTGGGGAAAAACTGTTTTTT
J gene: TRBJ1-4
clone size: many
V gene: TRBV6-5
D gene: .

CDR3 protein: CASRKTGSSNQPQHF
CDR3 DNA: TGTGCCAGCAGGAAGACAGGGAGTAGCAATCAGCCCCAGCATTTT
J gene: TRBJ1-5
clone size: many
V gene: TRBV12-3/TRBV12-4
D gene: TRBD1

CDR3 protein: CASSPGTSGRRRTDTQYF
CDR3 DNA: TGTGCCAGCAGTCCCGGGACTAGCGGGAGACGGCGGACAGATACGCAGTATTTT
J gene: TRBJ2-3
clone size: .
V gene: TRBV28
D gene: TRBD2

CDR3 protein: CASSTAGMTGELFF
CDR3 DNA: TGTGCCAGCAGCACCGCCGGGATGACCGGGGAGCTGTTTTTT
J gene: TRBJ2-2
clone size: many
V gene: TRBV7-3
D gene: .

CDR3 protein: CSVEPFPASGKIGYNEQFF
CDR3 DNA: TGCAGCGTTGAACCTTTTCCCGCTAGCGGGAAAATTGGATACAATGAGCAGTTCTTC
J gene: TRBJ2-1
clone size: many
V gene: TRBV29-1
D gene: TRBD2

CDR3 protein: CASSPQGLAVTSTDTQYF
CDR3 DNA: TGCGCCAGCAGCCCCCAGGGACTAGCGGTAACTAGCACAGATACGCAGTATTTT
J gene: TRBJ2-3
clone size: .
V gene: TRBV4-1
D gene: TRBD2

CDR3 protein: CASSLQYREKLFF
CDR3 DNA: TGCGCCAGCAGCTTGCAATACAGAGAAAAACTGTTTTTT
J gene: TRBJ1-4
clone size: few
V gene: TRBV5-1
D gene: .

CDR3 protein: CSVRTAAMGEQYF
CDR3 DNA: TGCAGCGTCCGGACAGCGGCTATGGGCGAGCAGTACTTC
J gene: TRBJ2-7
clone size: .
V gene: TRBV29-1
D gene: .

CDR3 protein: CASSMRTSLPIEQYF
CDR3 DNA: TGCGCCAGCAGCATGAGGACTAGTCTTCCCATCGAGCAGTACTTC
J gene: TRBJ2-7
clone size: few
V gene: TRBV5-1
D gene: TRBD2

CDR3 protein: CATSGSFTDTQYF
CDR3 DNA: TGTGCCACCAGTGGGAGTTTCACAGATACGCAGTATTTT
J gene: TRBJ2-3
clone size: .
V gene: TRBV13
D gene: .

CDR3 protein: CASSLVPGPRRPGNTIYF
CDR3 DNA: TGTGCCAGCAGTTTAGTTCCCGGCCCACGGAGGCCCGGAAACACCATATATTTT
J gene: TRBJ1-3
clone size: many
V gene: TRBV12-3/TRBV12-4
D gene: .

CDR3 protein: CASSYARGLKETQYF
CDR3 DNA: TGTGCCAGCAGCTACGCTAGGGGACTAAAAGAGACCCAGTACTTC
J gene: TRBJ2-5
clone size: many
V gene: TRBV7-9
D gene: TRBD2

CDR3 protein: CASSLQPGTSGDSYEQYF
CDR3 DNA: TGTGCCAGCAGCTTACAACCAGGGACTAGCGGGGATTCCTACGAGCAGTACTTC
J gene: TRBJ2-7
clone size: .
V gene: TRBV7-3
D gene: TRBD2

CDR3 protein: CASSRTTGYNSPLHF
CDR3 DNA: TGTGCCAGCAGCCGAACGACTGGCTATAATTCACCCCTCCACTTT
J gene: TRBJ1-6
clone size: .
V gene: TRBV14
D gene: .

CDR3 protein: CASSYKAGGFNEQFF
CDR3 DNA: TGTGCCAGCAGTTATAAGGCAGGGGGATTCAATGAGCAGTTCTTC
J gene: TRBJ2-1
clone size: .
V gene: TRBV6-1
D gene: TRBD1